Below are 8 T cell receptor beta chains sequenced from a single sample in a study of Graves' ophthalmopathy and Graves' hyperthyroidism. For repertoire sequencing, the TCR beta CDR3 regions were amplified from RNA transcripts. First-round RT-PCR with HTBI primers preceded a second-round multiplex PCR. Each CDR3 protein is one row after TCRdb ran MiXCR on the multiplex PCR reads. The sample lists about 700,000 distinct CDR3 sequences, about 41% occurring once. The specimen sequenced was peripheral blood. The receptors originated from an adult man with Graves' ophthalmopathy.

This clonotype was detected ten times or more. The chain recombines TRBV19 with TRBJ1-2; 9 bases are shared with TRBD1. Per the germline V gene, CDR1 is LNHDA and CDR2 is SQIVND (reference sequence). V trimming: 7 bases; J trimming: 4 bases; junction bases outside the gene matches: 10. The CDR3 loop spans 15 amino acids. The CDR3 bases are TGTGCCAGTAACTCCGGACAGGGGATTAGCTATGGCTACACCTTC. It is translated as CASNSGQGISYGYTF.

A single count supports this clonotype. The chain joins TRBV20-1 to TRBJ2-2; the D gene is possibly TRBD1 (6 bases). From germline, CDR1 is DFQATT and CDR2 SNEGSKA (reference sequence). The germline V and J ends were trimmed by 5 bases and 2 bases, with 15 bases remaining between them. CDR3 length: 15 amino acids. The CDR3 bases are TGCAGTGCTCCCTCAGGGGCGGGTAACACCGGGGAGCTGTTTTTT. Translation: CSAPSGAGNTGELFF.

About this clonotype: At one end the junction does not follow the germline gene, possibly because of a read error. In nucleotides, the CDR3 is TGCAGCGTTGCCCCCGGGGGCAACGTCCTGACTTTC. It is translated as CSVAPGGNVLTF. The chain couples TRBV29-1 to TRBJ2-6; D may be TRBD2 (6 bases). The CDR3 consists of 12 residues. From germline, CDR1 is SQVTM and CDR2 ANQGSEA.

A note on this clonotype: Germline is not matched at one junction end, which may reflect a read error. As DNA, the CDR3 is TGCGCCAGCAGCTTGTCGGGCAGGTCGAACACCGGGGAGCCGTTTTTT. This sequence encodes CASSLSGRSNTGEPFF. V gene TRBV5-1 combines with J gene TRBJ2-2, with D possibly being TRBD2 (5 bases). Germline values: CDR1 SGHRS, CDR2 YFSETQ. The CDR3 spans 16 residues.

The J gene is TRBJ1-5, the V gene TRBV7-9; 7 positions agree with TRBD2. The J call may be in error: the DNA end matches TRBJ2-3 better. The CDR3 consists of 14 residues. In germline, CDR1 is SEHNR, CDR2 FQNEAQ (reference sequence). In DNA form, the CDR3 reads TGTGCCAGCAGCCTCCGGGCGGGGGCAGATACGCAGTATTTT. Translating it yields CASSLRAGADTQYF.

J is TRBJ2-5 and V is TRBV7-9; D is perhaps TRBD2 (6 bases). The V gene lost 1 base and the J gene lost 7 bases, with 13 bases spanning the gap. The CDR3 contains 14 residues. Germline V gives CDR1 SEHNR, CDR2 FQNEAQ (reference sequence). The CDR3 loop reads CASSLVGGWGTQYF. The CDR3 DNA is TGTGCCAGCAGCTTAGTCGGGGGTTGGGGGACCCAGTACTTC. The whole variable domain, filled in from reference TRBV7-9 and TRBJ2-5, reads DTGVSQNPRHKITKRGQNVTFRCDPISEHNRLYWYRQTLGQGPEFLTYFQNEAQLEKSRLLSDRFSAERPKGSFSTLEIQRTEQGDSAMYLCASSLVGGWGTQYFGPGTRLLVL.

There are many counts of this clonotype. V usage is TRBV29-1 and J usage is TRBJ2-2; 7 bases match TRBD1. V trimming: 6 bases; J trimming: 5 bases; junction bases outside the gene matches: 6. CDR3 size: 13 residues. Germline CDR1 is SQVTM and CDR2 is ANQGSEA. CDR3 DNA sequence: TGCAGCGTCCCGGGACAGAAGACCGGGGAGCTGTTTTTT. Its protein is CSVPGQKTGELFF.

This clonotype was picked up many times. This sequence joins TRBV15 and TRBJ1-2; TRBD1 matches 9 bases. CDR1 is LNHNV and CDR2 is YYDKDF in the germline V gene (reference sequence). Losses at the gene ends were 2 bases for V and 4 bases for J; bases not matched to a gene: 8. There are 16 residues in the CDR3. The CDR3 region is CATSRRRDRELYGYTF. Here the CDR3 DNA reads TGTGCCACCAGCAGACGCCGGGACAGGGAGCTCTATGGCTACACCTTC.